A selection of T cell receptor beta chains follows, all from one sample in a study of T cells in Graves' hyperthyroidism and ophthalmopathy. MiXCR, applied by TCRdb to the multiplex PCR reads, yields one record per CDR3 protein. The sample yields 730,000 or so distinct CDR3 sequences, about 17% seen once. Sequenced material: blood. These TCRs come from a woman aged 45-59 years with Graves' hyperthyroidism that later progressed to Graves' ophthalmopathy. The CDR3 runs from the conserved cysteine through the conserved F or W. The D gene is left open where the match is weak. Size values are once, few and many counts, or a class for expanded clones, and some rows have none.

size,D,V,J,CDR3,DNA
.,.,TRBV24-1,TRBJ2-1,CATSDSVNNEQFF,TGTGCCACCAGTGATTCAGTAAACAATGAGCAGTTCTTC
many,TRBD1,TRBV12-3/TRBV12-4,TRBJ1-2,CASSPTGTGDYGYTF,TGTGCCAGCAGTCCCACCGGGACAGGGGATTATGGCTACACCTTC
.,.,TRBV4-2,TRBJ1-1,CASSPPNRGNTEAFF,TGTGCCAGCAGCCCCCCGAATAGGGGCAACACTGAAGCTTTCTTT
.,.,TRBV7-9,TRBJ2-1,CASSSSHPGGAEQFF,TGTGCCAGCAGCTCTTCTCATCCTGGGGGAGCTGAGCAGTTCTTC
.,.,TRBV2,TRBJ1-2,CASSEALGDGYTF,TGTGCCAGCAGTGAAGCGCTAGGGGATGGCTACACCTTC
many,.,TRBV12-3/TRBV12-4,TRBJ2-1,CASSLGENEQFF,TGTGCCAGCAGTTTAGGGGAGAATGAGCAGTTCTTC
few,.,TRBV6-2/TRBV6-3,TRBJ2-1,CASSYVYNEQFF,TGTGCCAGCAGTTACGTCTACAATGAGCAGTTCTTC
few,.,TRBV5-1,TRBJ2-7,CASSLGAVSMDYEQYF,TGCGCCAGCAGCTTGGGAGCCGTTTCAATGGACTACGAGCAGTACTTC
few,.,TRBV5-5,TRBJ2-7,CASSLGGGFGYEQYF,TGTGCCAGCAGCTTGGGTGGTGGATTTGGCTACGAGCAGTACTTC
many,.,TRBV11-2,TRBJ2-2,CASSLVRANTGELFF,TGTGCCAGCAGCTTAGTCAGGGCGAACACCGGGGAGCTGTTTTTT
many,.,TRBV2,TRBJ1-2,CASSEPRRAFYGYTF,TGTGCCAGCAGTGAACCGAGGAGGGCTTTCTATGGCTACACCTTC
few,TRBD1,TRBV18,TRBJ1-2,CASTIRDRVPPHRGYTF,TGTGCCAGCACCATCCGGGACAGGGTCCCGCCTCACCGCGGCTACACCTTC
many,.,TRBV20-1,TRBJ2-5,CSASFAPGETQYF,TGCAGTGCTAGCTTCGCCCCGGGAGAGACCCAGTACTTC
few,.,TRBV3-1,TRBJ1-2,CASSQAAVSGYTF,TGTGCCAGCAGCCAAGCAGCCGTCTCTGGCTACACCTTC
few,.,TRBV18,TRBJ2-3,CASSPVGDTDTRYF,TGTGCCAGCTCACCAGTTGGAGACACAGATACGCGGTATTTT
many,.,TRBV5-1,TRBJ1-6,CASSLQGQTNSPLHF,TGCGCCAGCAGCTTGCAAGGACAGACTAATTCACCCCTCCACTTT
many,.,TRBV20-1,TRBJ1-6,CSARVGTGWDSPLHF,TGCAGTGCTAGAGTCGGAACAGGGTGGGATTCACCCCTCCACTTT
.,.,TRBV28,TRBJ2-3,CASSFVRGRFTDTQYF,TGTGCCAGCAGTTTCGTCCGGGGGCGGTTCACAGATACGCAGTATTTT
many,.,TRBV2,TRBJ2-2,CASSLDNTGELFF,TGTGCCAGCAGTTTAGACAACACCGGGGAGCTGTTTTTT
.,.,TRBV7-9,TRBJ1-4,CASSTHYKEVANEKLFF,TGTGCCAGCAGCACTCACTATAAGGAGGTGGCTAATGAAAAACTGTTTTTT
many,TRBD1,TRBV2,TRBJ1-2,CASSVQGESYGYTF,TGTGCCAGCAGTGTCCAGGGGGAAAGCTATGGCTACACCTTC
few,.,TRBV28,TRBJ1-2,CASSLFGGSNYGYTF,TGTGCCAGCAGTTTATTTGGGGGATCTAACTATGGCTACACCTTC
many,TRBD1,TRBV6-5,TRBJ1-1,CASSYTGAEAFF,TGTGCCAGCAGTTACACAGGGGCGGAAGCTTTCTTT
many,.,TRBV18,TRBJ2-7,CASSPLAGTSYEQYF,TGTGCCAGCTCACCACTGGCCGGGACTTCCTACGAGCAGTACTTC
many,TRBD1,TRBV7-9,TRBJ1-2,CASSFEDRALYGYTF,TGTGCCAGCAGCTTCGAGGACAGGGCCCTCTATGGCTACACCTTC
few,TRBD1,TRBV9,TRBJ2-5,CASSPRTGGEFAQYF,TGTGCCAGCAGCCCTCGGACAGGGGGCGAATTTGCCCAGTACTTC
.,TRBD1,TRBV5-1,TRBJ2-1,CASRQQGARNEQFF,TGCGCCAGCCGCCAACAGGGGGCGAGGAATGAGCAGTTCTTC
few,.,TRBV12-3/TRBV12-4,TRBJ1-5,CASSLGVEGQPQHF,TGTGCCAGCAGTTTAGGGGTCGAGGGCCAGCCCCAGCATTTT
.,TRBD1,TRBV7-6,TRBJ1-6,CASSLGDRDSSPLHF,TGTGCCAGCAGCTTAGGGGACAGGGATAGCTCACCCCTCCACTTT
once,TRBD2,TRBV27,TRBJ2-3,CASSSWTSGGTDTQYF,TGTGCCAGCAGTTCATGGACTAGCGGGGGGACAGATACGCAGTATTTT
.,TRBD1,TRBV3-1,TRBJ2-2,CASSSDRGIAGELFF,TGTGCCAGCAGCTCGGACAGGGGTATCGCCGGGGAGCTGTTTTTT
few,.,TRBV12-3/TRBV12-4,TRBJ2-5,CASSLALDGKETQYF,TGTGCCAGCAGTTTAGCGCTTGACGGGAAAGAGACCCAGTACTTC
.,.,TRBV19,TRBJ2-1,CASSNRREYNEQFF,TGTGCCAGTAGTAATCGACGGGAGTACAATGAGCAGTTCTTC
few,.,TRBV20-1,TRBJ2-7,CSASMEGLYEQYF,TGCAGTGCTAGTATGGAGGGTCTCTACGAGCAGTACTTC
few,.,TRBV7-9,TRBJ2-7,CASSLPSGRYYEQYF,TGTGCCAGCAGCTTACCTTCCGGCAGATACTACGAGCAGTACTTC
few,TRBD1,TRBV19,TRBJ1-1,CASSRVGGTGGPTEAFF,TGTGCCAGTAGTAGGGTAGGGGGGACAGGGGGCCCCACTGAAGCTTTCTTT
many,TRBD2,TRBV2,TRBJ2-7,CASSVRTSGTYEQYF,TGTGCCAGCAGTGTACGGACTAGCGGTACCTACGAGCAGTACTTC
.,TRBD1,TRBV7-3,TRBJ2-4,CASSSWTGEAKNIQYF,TGTGCCAGCAGCTCTTGGACAGGGGAAGCCAAAAACATTCAGTACTTC
few,TRBD2,TRBV29-1,TRBJ2-1,CSVVPGGNEQFF,TGCAGCGTTGTACCGGGGGGTAATGAGCAGTTCTTC
.,.,TRBV20-1,TRBJ2-6,CSAKVALTGANVLTF,TGCAGTGCTAAAGTTGCACTTACTGGGGCCAACGTCCTGACTTTC
few,.,TRBV10-3,TRBJ1-4,CAISARFNEKLFF,TGTGCCATCAGTGCCAGGTTTAATGAAAAACTGTTTTTT
many,.,TRBV11-2,TRBJ2-5,CASSRGVGSRETQYF,TGTGCCAGCAGCCGAGGGGTCGGGAGCCGAGAGACCCAGTACTTC
few,.,TRBV19,TRBJ1-4,CASSNRPATNEKLFF,TGTGCCAGTAGTAACCGGCCGGCAACTAATGAAAAACTGTTTTTT
.,.,TRBV27,TRBJ2-2,CASRNLQGNTGELFF,TGTGCCAGCAGGAACCTCCAGGGGAACACCGGGGAGCTGTTTTTT
.,.,TRBV20-1,TRBJ2-3,CSAWRGSGTDTQYF,TGCAGTGCTTGGAGGGGATCGGGCACAGATACGCAGTATTTT
few,TRBD1,TRBV4-1,TRBJ2-1,CASSGRGRTGDNEQFF,TGCGCCAGCAGCGGAAGAGGTAGGACAGGTGACAATGAGCAGTTCTTC
few,.,TRBV12-3/TRBV12-4,TRBJ2-1,CASRPTQVDYNEQFF,TGTGCCAGCAGACCAACCCAGGTGGACTACAATGAGCAGTTCTTC
few,.,TRBV27,TRBJ1-1,CASSLWGFTEAFF,TGTGCCAGCAGTTTATGGGGTTTCACTGAAGCTTTCTTT
many,.,TRBV7-2,TRBJ1-4,CASSLVMATNEKLFF,TGTGCCAGCAGCTTAGTCATGGCAACTAATGAAAAACTGTTTTTT
many,.,TRBV20-1,TRBJ2-5,CSARSGRGTQYF,TGCAGTGCTAGATCGGGCCGAGGGACCCAGTACTTC
.,.,TRBV12-3/TRBV12-4,TRBJ2-2,CASSLALGSGELFF,TGTGCCAGCAGTTTAGCGCTAGGTTCCGGGGAGCTGTTTTTT
.,TRBD1,TRBV4-1,TRBJ2-5,CASSQGIGRGETQYF,TGCGCCAGCAGCCAAGGCATCGGCAGGGGGGAGACCCAGTACTTC
many,TRBD1,TRBV3-1,TRBJ1-4,CASSQGTGFEKLFF,TGTGCCAGCAGCCAAGGGACAGGGTTTGAAAAACTGTTTTTT
many,.,TRBV3-1,TRBJ2-5,CASSEEFNQETQYF,TGTGCCAGCAGCGAAGAATTCAACCAAGAGACCCAGTACTTC
many,.,TRBV3-1,TRBJ1-1,CASSQRTGRAFF,TGTGCCAGCAGCCAACGTACAGGGAGAGCTTTCTTT
few,.,TRBV6-1,TRBJ2-3,CASSKTVGGPQGDTQYF,TGTGCCAGCAGCAAAACGGTGGGGGGGCCCCAAGGAGATACGCAGTATTTT
many,.,TRBV2,TRBJ1-2,CAIRTGPAYGYTF,TGTGCCATCCGGACGGGACCTGCCTATGGCTACACCTTC
.,TRBD1,TRBV27,TRBJ1-1,CASSTIDRGGTEAFF,TGTGCCAGCAGTACGATCGACAGGGGTGGGACTGAAGCTTTCTTT
few,.,TRBV28,TRBJ2-7,CASSPPGQTSTRQYF,TGTGCCAGCAGTCCGCCGGGACAGACGTCGACTAGGCAGTACTTC